One sample yielded the 20 T cell receptor beta chains listed below, sequenced in a study of identical twins. TCRdb reprocessed the 5' RACE reads with MiXCR, giving one entry per CDR3 protein. This sample has 420,000 or so distinct CDR3 sequences, with roughly 20% found just once. The sequencing input was naive T cells sorted from blood. The origin of the receptors is a man aged 50-60 years in good health.

In its sample, this clonotype was seen many times. The rearrangement joins TRBV9 to TRBJ2-2; 8 nucleotides line up with TRBD1. The CDR3 runs to 18 residues. The germline V gene encodes CDR1 SGDLS and CDR2 YYNGEE. V was pared by 1 base and J by 0 bases, with 8 bases of the junction left unmatched. This chain's CDR3 is CASSVRAGTGTNTGELFF. The CDR3, as DNA: TGTGCCAGCAGCGTACGGGCCGGGACAGGAACGAACACCGGGGAGCTGTTTTTT.

In regard to this clonotype: At one end the junction does not follow the germline gene, possibly because of a read error. CDR3 amino acids: CGSSLDRGRSTGELFF. In nucleotides, the CDR3 is TGTGGCAGCAGCTTAGACAGGGGGCGATCGACCGGGGAGCTGTTTTTT. The chain employs TRBV7-2 and TRBJ2-2; TRBD1 matches 10 bases. Germline loops: CDR1 SGHTA, CDR2 FQGNSA. The CDR3 runs 16 residues.

The J gene is TRBJ1-1, the V gene TRBV6-1; 8 nucleotides match TRBD1. The V gene end was trimmed by 6 bases and the J gene end by 3 bases; junction bases not matched to a gene: 9. The germline V gene has CDR1 MNHNS and CDR2 SASEGT. This CDR3 region has 15 residues. Here the CDR3 DNA reads TGTGCCAGCAGGAGGACAGGGAAAGTTGACACTGAAGCTTTCTTT. It encodes CASRRTGKVDTEAFF.

This clonotype was picked up many times. The rearrangement links TRBV29-1 to TRBJ2-5; 12 bases agree with TRBD2. J was trimmed by 4 bases and V by 0 bases; bases with no gene match: 6. The CDR3 length is 16 residues. CDR1 and CDR2 (germline): SQVTM, ANQGSEA. CDR3 sequence: CSVEDLASGRVETQYF. CDR3 nucleotides: TGCAGCGTTGAAGATCTGGCTAGCGGGAGGGTAGAGACCCAGTACTTC.

This clonotype was counted between two and nine times. V gene TRBV7-9 combines with J gene TRBJ2-3, with D unresolved. The CDR3 totals 11 residues. Trimming cost V 8 bases and J 6 bases, with 9 bases left between them. Germline CDR1 and CDR2: SEHNR and FQNEAQ (reference sequence). The CDR3 DNA follows: TGTGCCAGCCAGAGGATGGATACGCAGTATTTT. It translates to CASQRMDTQYF.

The table lists this clonotype with a few counts. V is TRBV29-1 and J is TRBJ1-2, with D uncertain. The CDR3 contains 14 residues. V dropped 3 bases and J dropped 4 bases, with 15 bases sitting between them. In germline, CDR1 is SQVTM, CDR2 ANQGSEA. The CDR3 sequence: CSVDRSTDSYGYTF. CDR3 bases: TGCAGCGTTGACAGATCCACCGATTCCTATGGCTACACCTTC.

This clonotype was counted many times. The chain is built from TRBV2 and TRBJ2-1, with a possible D match to TRBD2 (6 bases). Trimming removed 2 bases from V and 4 bases from J, with 18 bases in between. CDR1 and CDR2 (germline): SNHLY, FYNNEI. CDR3 length: 17 residues. The CDR3 sequence is CASSEPPGVKIYNEQFF. The CDR3 DNA sequence: TGTGCCAGCAGTGAACCCCCGGGGGTCAAGATATACAATGAGCAGTTCTTC.

The chain couples TRBV19 to TRBJ2-3; D is undetermined. This CDR3 is 14 amino acids long. Germline values: CDR1 LNHDA, CDR2 SQIVND (reference sequence). With 5 bases removed from V and 5 bases from J, the gap between germline ends came to 14 bases. CDR3 in DNA: TGTGCCAGTAGTTACGCCCTGGATCAAGATACGCAGTATTTT. It translates to CASSYALDQDTQYF.

The chain recombines TRBV5-4 with TRBJ2-1; 11 bases match TRBD1. The CDR3 totals 14 residues. V lost 4 bases and J lost 9; bases outside the gene matches: 6. From germline, CDR1 is SGHNT and CDR2 YYREEE (reference sequence). The CDR3 sequence is CASSRDRGSSEQFF. DNA of the CDR3: TGTGCCAGCAGCCGGGACAGGGGGAGCAGTGAGCAGTTCTTC.

CDR3 in DNA: TGTGCCAGCAGCCTCACCACTAGCGGGAGTTATCATGAGCAGTTCTTC. Its protein is CASSLTTSGSYHEQFF. V gene TRBV6-1 combines with J gene TRBJ2-1; 11 bases match TRBD2. The CDR3 loop spans 16 amino acids. Losses at the gene ends were 6 bases for V and 8 bases for J; bases not matched to a gene: 12. The germline V gene encodes CDR1 MNHNS and CDR2 SASEGT.

This clonotype has just a few counts. The rearrangement uses TRBV13 and TRBJ2-2; possible D gene TRBD2, 5 bases. Trimming removed 4 bases at V and 6 bases at J, with 15 bases between. The CDR3 covers 15 residues. Germline V gives CDR1 PRHDT, CDR2 FYEKMQ (reference sequence). The chain's CDR3 is CASSYRSLAAGELFF. The CDR3 DNA follows: TGTGCCAGCAGCTATCGGTCCCTAGCTGCCGGGGAGCTGTTTTTT.

This clonotype was counted at least ten times. The chain is built from TRBV6-2 or TRBV6-3 and TRBJ2-1, with D tentatively TRBD1 (6 bases). Trimming took off 0 bases at V and 15 bases at J, with 15 bases between the two ends. The CDR3 extends over 13 amino acids. Germline CDR1 is MNHEY and CDR2 is SVGEGT. CDR3 amino acids: CASSYSGALALFF. CDR3 coding DNA: TGTGCCAGCAGTTACTCGGGGGCTTTAGCCCTGTTCTTC.

This clonotype was recorded a few times. The chain has TRBV19 and TRBJ1-6, with a tentative D call TRBD1 (5 bases). Germline V gene sequence: CDR1 LNHDA, CDR2 SQIVND (reference sequence). The CDR3 is made up of 15 amino acids. With 7 bases removed from V and 0 bases from J, the gap between germline ends came to 10 bases. The CDR3 DNA reads TGTGCCAGTAAGGGGACGTCCTCCTATAATTCACCCCTCCACTTT. Protein: CASKGTSSYNSPLHF.

The chain is built from TRBV6-5 and TRBJ2-3; 15 bases are shared with TRBD2. Germline V CDR1 and CDR2: MNHEY, SVGAGI. The CDR3 runs to 19 residues. Trimming removed 0 bases from V and 4 bases from J; junction bases left unmatched: 8. CDR3 sequence reads: CASSYSSGLAGGPADTQYF. The CDR3 DNA sequence: TGTGCCAGCAGTTACTCGAGTGGACTAGCGGGAGGGCCTGCAGATACGCAGTATTTT.

The gene calls are TRBV5-1 and TRBJ2-3; D may be TRBD1 or TRBD2 (6 bases each). V was pared by 0 bases and J by 2 bases, with 10 bases between. The CDR3 sequence is 15 residues long. The germline gives CDR1 SGHRS, CDR2 YFSETQ. CDR3 sequence: CASSLVGGYTDTQYF. The CDR3 coding sequence is TGCGCCAGCAGCTTGGTGGGGGGCTACACAGATACGCAGTATTTT.

This clonotype showed up many times. The V gene is TRBV29-1, the J gene TRBJ2-6, with D uncertain. Trimming shortened V by 5 bases and J by 2 bases, and 7 bases separated the two germline ends. Germline-derived CDR1 and CDR2 are SQVTM and ANQGSEA. The CDR3 extends over 13 amino acids. DNA for the CDR3: TGCAGCGTTCGTGGGGCTGGGGCCAACGTCCTGACTTTC. This translates into CSVRGAGANVLTF.

This chain joins TRBV20-1 and TRBJ2-5; D tentatively reads TRBD1 or TRBD2 (5 bases each). CDR3 size: 13 residues. Trimming stripped 1 base from V and 6 bases from J, with 12 bases between. From germline, CDR1 is DFQATT and CDR2 SNEGSKA (reference sequence). The CDR3 loop is CSARGDGRKTQYF. CDR3 DNA sequence: TGCAGTGCTAGAGGGGACGGTAGGAAGACCCAGTACTTC.

The chain has TRBV19 and TRBJ2-7; 7 bases match TRBD2. V lost 5 bases and J lost 4; bases outside the gene matches: 11. There are 15 residues in the CDR3. Germline assignment: CDR1 LNHDA and CDR2 SQIVND (reference sequence). The CDR3 region is CASSGGTTGRYEQYF. CDR3 bases: TGTGCCAGTAGTGGGGGGACTACAGGACGATACGAGCAGTACTTC.

This clonotype was detected a few times. This rearrangement joins TRBV7-2 to TRBJ2-3; 11 positions agree with TRBD1. Germline V gene sequence: CDR1 SGHTA, CDR2 FQGNSA. V trimming: 4 bases; J trimming: 5 bases; junction bases outside the gene matches: 5. This CDR3 has 15 residues. This chain's CDR3 is CASSYWTGGGDTQYF. The CDR3 DNA sequence: TGTGCCAGCAGCTACTGGACAGGGGGCGGAGATACGCAGTATTTT.

This clonotype was seen many times. The rearrangement joins TRBV6-1 to TRBJ2-3; 8 bases align to TRBD2. The ends lost 8 bases at V and 11 bases at J; junction bases unmatched: 9. The CDR3 is made up of 12 amino acids. From germline, CDR1 is MNHNS and CDR2 SASEGT. CDR3 loop: CASSREGPRQYF. Written as DNA, the CDR3 is TGTGCCAGCTCCCGGGAGGGGCCTAGGCAGTATTTT.